The rows below give T cell receptor beta chains drawn from one sample of a study of pediatric ulcerative colitis. Only in-frame clones appear in the TCRdb table, and some are missing; sequencing was by immunoSEQ multiplex PCR. The sample lists 20,000 to 30,000 clones; approximately 71% were seen once. Sequenced: gut tissue. The receptors stem from a boy younger than 18 with severe ulcerative colitis. Each CDR3 is given with its conserved first and last residue. The order of the fields is D gene, V gene, CDR3 length, clone size, J gene, CDR3 protein, CDR3 DNA. D genes are given only for firm matches. Not all rows give a size; the values are once, few, many and, for expanded clones, a class.

d_call: .; v_call: TRBV7-2; cdr3_length: 16; clone_size: .; j_call: TRBJ1-3; cdr3_aa: CASSLVGAGSGNTIYF; cdr3_nt: TGTGCCAGCAGCTTAGTCGGGGCCGGCTCTGGAAACACCATATATTTT
d_call: .; v_call: TRBV27; cdr3_length: 10; clone_size: .; j_call: TRBJ2-7; cdr3_aa: CASSSAEQYF; cdr3_nt: TGTGCCAGCAGTTCAGCGGAGCAGTACTTC
d_call: .; v_call: TRBV30; cdr3_length: 11; clone_size: .; j_call: TRBJ1-1; cdr3_aa: CAWSPTREAFF; cdr3_nt: TGTGCCTGGAGCCCGACACGAGAAGCTTTCTTT
d_call: TRBD2; v_call: TRBV5-1; cdr3_length: 15; clone_size: .; j_call: TRBJ2-5; cdr3_aa: CASSFRASGEETQYF; cdr3_nt: TGCGCCAGCAGCTTTAGGGCTAGCGGAGAAGAGACCCAGTACTTC
d_call: .; v_call: TRBV9; cdr3_length: 14; clone_size: few; j_call: TRBJ2-3; cdr3_aa: CASSVDPTTDTQYF; cdr3_nt: TGTGCCAGCAGCGTAGACCCTACCACAGATACGCAGTATTTT
d_call: .; v_call: TRBV15; cdr3_length: 17; clone_size: few; j_call: TRBJ1-5; cdr3_aa: CATSSTLPPISNQPQHF; cdr3_nt: TGTGCCACCAGCTCGACTCTACCCCCCATTAGCAATCAGCCCCAGCATTTT
d_call: .; v_call: TRBV7-3; cdr3_length: 14; clone_size: .; j_call: TRBJ1-5; cdr3_aa: CASSPQHSGQPQHF; cdr3_nt: TGTGCCAGCAGCCCCCAACACTCGGGTCAGCCCCAGCATTTT
d_call: .; v_call: TRBV30; cdr3_length: 13; clone_size: .; j_call: TRBJ1-1; cdr3_aa: CASTGPMNTEAFF; cdr3_nt: TGTGCCTCAACAGGACCTATGAACACTGAAGCTTTCTTT
d_call: .; v_call: TRBV14; cdr3_length: 13; clone_size: .; j_call: TRBJ2-1; cdr3_aa: CASSQTLYNEQFF; cdr3_nt: TGTGCCAGCAGCCAAACCCTCTACAATGAGCAGTTCTTC
d_call: TRBD1; v_call: TRBV6-5; cdr3_length: 14; clone_size: .; j_call: TRBJ2-5; cdr3_aa: CASGRTGGEKTQYF; cdr3_nt: TGTGCCAGCGGGCGAACAGGGGGCGAGAAGACCCAGTACTTC